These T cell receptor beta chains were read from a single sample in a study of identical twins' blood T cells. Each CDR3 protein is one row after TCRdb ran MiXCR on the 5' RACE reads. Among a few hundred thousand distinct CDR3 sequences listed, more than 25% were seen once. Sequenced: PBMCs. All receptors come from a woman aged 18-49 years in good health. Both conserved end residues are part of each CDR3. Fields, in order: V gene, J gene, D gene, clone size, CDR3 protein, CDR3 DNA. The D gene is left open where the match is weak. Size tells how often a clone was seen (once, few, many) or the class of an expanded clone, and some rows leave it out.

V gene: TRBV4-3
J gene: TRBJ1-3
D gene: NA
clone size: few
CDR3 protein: CASSKYQQYSGNTIYF
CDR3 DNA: TGCGCCAGCAGCAAGTACCAGCAATACTCTGGAAACACCATATATTTT

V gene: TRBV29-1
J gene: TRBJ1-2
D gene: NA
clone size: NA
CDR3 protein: CSVDAQGLYGYTF
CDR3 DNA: TGCAGCGTCGATGCGCAGGGACTCTATGGCTACACCTTC

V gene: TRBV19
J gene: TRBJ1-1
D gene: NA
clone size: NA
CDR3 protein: CASSRATMNTEAFF
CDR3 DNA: TGTGCCAGTAGTCGAGCAACCATGAACACTGAAGCTTTCTTT

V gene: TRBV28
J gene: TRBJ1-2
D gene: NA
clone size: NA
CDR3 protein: CASKGTTNYGYTF
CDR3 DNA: TGTGCCAGCAAGGGGACTACTAACTATGGCTACACCTTC

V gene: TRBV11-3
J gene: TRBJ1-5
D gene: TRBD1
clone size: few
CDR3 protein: CASGGTGVFCIQPQHF
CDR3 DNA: TGTGCCAGCGGCGGGACAGGAGTTTTTTGTATTCAGCCCCAGCATTTT

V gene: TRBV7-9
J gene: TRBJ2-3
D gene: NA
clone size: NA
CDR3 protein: CASSLYGRGAYTDTQYF
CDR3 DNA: TGTGCCAGCAGCTTATATGGTAGGGGGGCGTACACAGATACGCAGTATTTT

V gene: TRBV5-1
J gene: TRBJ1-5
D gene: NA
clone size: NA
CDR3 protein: CASRRDGAGNQPQHF
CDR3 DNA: TGCGCCAGCAGACGCGATGGGGCAGGCAATCAGCCCCAGCATTTT

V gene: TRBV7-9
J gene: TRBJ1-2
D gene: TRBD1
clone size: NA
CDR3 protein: CASSSGQGASYTF
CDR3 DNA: TGTGCCAGCAGCTCCGGACAGGGGGCTAGCTACACCTTC

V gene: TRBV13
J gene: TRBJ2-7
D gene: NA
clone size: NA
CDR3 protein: CASSLGRPGVNEQYF
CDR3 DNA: TGTGCCAGCAGCTTAGGCAGGCCAGGGGTTAACGAGCAGTACTTC

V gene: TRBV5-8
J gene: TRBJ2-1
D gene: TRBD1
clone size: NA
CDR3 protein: CASSLVPGTGMEFF
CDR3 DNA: TGTGCCAGCAGCTTAGTCCCCGGGACAGGGATGGAGTTCTTC

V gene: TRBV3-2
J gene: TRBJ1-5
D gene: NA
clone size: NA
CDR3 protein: CASSQNVSNQPQHF
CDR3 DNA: TGTGCCAGCAGCCAAAACGTTAGCAATCAGCCCCAGCATTTT

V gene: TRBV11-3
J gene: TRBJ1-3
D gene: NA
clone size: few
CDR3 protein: CASSFRISGNTIYF
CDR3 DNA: TGTGCCAGCAGCTTCCGGATATCTGGAAACACCATATATTTT

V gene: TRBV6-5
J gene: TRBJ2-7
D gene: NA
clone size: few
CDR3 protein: CASSYGAGLSSYEQYF
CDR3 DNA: TGTGCCAGCAGTTACGGGGCCGGACTAAGCTCCTACGAGCAGTACTTC

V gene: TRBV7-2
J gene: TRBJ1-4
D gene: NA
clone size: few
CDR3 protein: CASSLGIGGSREKLFF
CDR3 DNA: TGTGCCAGCAGCTTAGGCATTGGTGGTAGTAGGGAAAAACTGTTTTTT

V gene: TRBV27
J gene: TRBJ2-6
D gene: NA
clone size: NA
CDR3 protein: CASSPRSPGANVLTF
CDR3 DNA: TGTGCCAGCAGTCCCCGCAGCCCTGGGGCCAACGTCCTGACTTTC

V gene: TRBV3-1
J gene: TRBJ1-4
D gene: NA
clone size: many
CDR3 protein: CASSRDFEEKLFF
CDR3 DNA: TGTGCCAGCAGCCGGGACTTCGAGGAAAAACTGTTTTTT

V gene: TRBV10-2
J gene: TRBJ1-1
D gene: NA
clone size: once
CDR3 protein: CASSELEGNEAFF
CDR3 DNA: TGCGCCAGCAGTGAGTTGGAAGGCAATGAAGCTTTCTTT

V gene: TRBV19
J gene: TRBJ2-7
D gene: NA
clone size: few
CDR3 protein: CATRGRGQGAYEQYF
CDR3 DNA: TGTGCCACCAGAGGAAGAGGTCAAGGGGCCTACGAGCAGTACTTC

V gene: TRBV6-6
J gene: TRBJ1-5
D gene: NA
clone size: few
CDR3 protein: CASSQQGNQPQHF
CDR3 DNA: TGTGCCAGCAGCCAACAGGGAAATCAGCCCCAGCATTTT

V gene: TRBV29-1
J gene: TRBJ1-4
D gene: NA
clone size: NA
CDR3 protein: CGVDAVEGGKLFF
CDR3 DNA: TGCGGCGTTGACGCGGTAGAAGGAGGAAAACTGTTTTTT

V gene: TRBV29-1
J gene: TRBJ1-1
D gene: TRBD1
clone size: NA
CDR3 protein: CSVSTGVDTEAFF
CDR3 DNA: TGCAGCGTTTCGACAGGGGTGGACACTGAAGCTTTCTTT

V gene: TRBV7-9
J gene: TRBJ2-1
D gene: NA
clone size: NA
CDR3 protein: CASSPESTAYNEQFF
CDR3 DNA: TGTGCCAGCAGCCCAGAAAGCACTGCCTACAATGAGCAGTTCTTC

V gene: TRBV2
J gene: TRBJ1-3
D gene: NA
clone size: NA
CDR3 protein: CASSRGTAAGNTIYF
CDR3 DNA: TGTGCCAGCAGTCGAGGGACGGCGGCGGGAAACACCATATATTTT

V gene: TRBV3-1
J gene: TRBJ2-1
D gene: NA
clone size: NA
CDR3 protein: CASSQGGHNEGSYNEQFF
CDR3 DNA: TGTGCCAGCAGCCAAGGGGGACACAATGAAGGCTCCTACAATGAGCAGTTCTTC

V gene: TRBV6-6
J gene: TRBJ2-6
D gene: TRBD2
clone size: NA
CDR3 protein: CASSYLAGASGANVLTF
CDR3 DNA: TGTGCCAGCAGTTACCTCGCGGGAGCCTCTGGGGCCAACGTCCTGACTTTC

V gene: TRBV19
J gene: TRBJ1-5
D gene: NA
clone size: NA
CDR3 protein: CVSRGGSNQPQHF
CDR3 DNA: TGTGTCAGTCGCGGGGGAAGCAATCAGCCCCAGCATTTT

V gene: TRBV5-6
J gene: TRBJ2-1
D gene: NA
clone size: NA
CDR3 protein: CASSGGTDTARISYNEQFF
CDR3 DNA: TGTGCCAGCAGCGGAGGGACAGACACGGCCCGAATCTCCTACAATGAGCAGTTCTTC

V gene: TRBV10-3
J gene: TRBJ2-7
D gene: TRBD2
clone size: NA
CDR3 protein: CAISGTGTSGTISYEQYF
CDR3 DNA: TGTGCCATCAGTGGTACCGGGACTAGCGGGACGATCTCCTACGAGCAGTACTTC

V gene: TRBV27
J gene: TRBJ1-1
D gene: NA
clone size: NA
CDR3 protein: CASSPGWTALEAFF
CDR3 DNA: TGTGCCAGCAGTCCAGGCTGGACAGCCCTAGAAGCTTTCTTT

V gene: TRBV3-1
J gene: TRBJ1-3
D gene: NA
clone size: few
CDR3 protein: CASTQTGNTIYF
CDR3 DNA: TGTGCCAGCACGCAAACGGGAAACACCATATATTTT

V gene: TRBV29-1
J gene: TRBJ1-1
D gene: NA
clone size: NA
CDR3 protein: CSAQNTGAFF
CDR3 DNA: TGCAGCGCGCAGAACACTGGAGCTTTCTTT

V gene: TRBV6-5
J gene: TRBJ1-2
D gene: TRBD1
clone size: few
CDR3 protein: CASRQAGTGILF
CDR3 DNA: TGTGCCAGCAGACAAGCCGGGACAGGGATCCTCTTC

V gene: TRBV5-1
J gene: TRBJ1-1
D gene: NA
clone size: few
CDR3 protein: CASQAELGNTEAFF
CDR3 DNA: TGCGCCTCTCAGGCGGAGCTTGGGAACACTGAAGCTTTCTTT

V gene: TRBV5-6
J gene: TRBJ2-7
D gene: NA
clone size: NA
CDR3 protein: CASSLISAYEQYF
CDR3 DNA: TGTGCCAGCAGCTTAATTTCGGCCTACGAGCAGTACTTC

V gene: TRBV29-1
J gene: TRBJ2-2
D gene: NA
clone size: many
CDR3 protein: CSVEGNVNTGELFF
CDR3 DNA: TGCAGCGTTGAGGGTAACGTGAACACCGGGGAGCTGTTTTTT

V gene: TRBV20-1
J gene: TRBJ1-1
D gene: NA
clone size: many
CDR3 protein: CSARKPLAVNTEAFF
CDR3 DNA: TGCAGTGCTAGGAAACCCCTCGCTGTGAACACTGAAGCTTTCTTT

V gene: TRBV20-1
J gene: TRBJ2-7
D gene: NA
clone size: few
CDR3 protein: CSASTRNTYEQYF
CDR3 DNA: TGCAGTGCTAGCACACGCAATACCTACGAGCAGTACTTC

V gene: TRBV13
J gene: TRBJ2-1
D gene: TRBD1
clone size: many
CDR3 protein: CASSSPTTGDRAYNEQFF
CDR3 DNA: TGTGCCAGCAGCTCCCCGACTACTGGGGACAGGGCCTACAATGAGCAGTTCTTC

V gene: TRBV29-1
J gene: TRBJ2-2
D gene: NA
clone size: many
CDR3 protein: CSASETGELFF
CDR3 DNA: TGCAGCGCATCGGAAACCGGGGAGCTGTTTTTT

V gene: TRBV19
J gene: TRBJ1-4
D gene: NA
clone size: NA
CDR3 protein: CASSNGGGENEKLFF
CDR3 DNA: TGTGCCAGTAGTAACGGAGGAGGTGAAAATGAAAAACTGTTTTTT

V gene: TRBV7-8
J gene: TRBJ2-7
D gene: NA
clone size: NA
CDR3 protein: CASSEIEKLGEQYF
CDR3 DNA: TGTGCCAGCAGCGAAATAGAAAAACTCGGGGAGCAGTACTTC

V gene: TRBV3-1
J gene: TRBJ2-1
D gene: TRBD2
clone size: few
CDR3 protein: CASSQEGLAYNEQFF
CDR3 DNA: TGTGCCAGCAGCCAAGAGGGACTAGCCTACAATGAGCAGTTCTTC

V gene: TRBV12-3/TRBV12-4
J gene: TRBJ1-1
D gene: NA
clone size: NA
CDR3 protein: CASSFWEMNTEAFF
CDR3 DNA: TGTGCCAGCAGTTTTTGGGAAATGAACACTGAAGCTTTCTTT

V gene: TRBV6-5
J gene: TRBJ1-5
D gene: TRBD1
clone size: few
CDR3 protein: CATTTGSNQPQHF
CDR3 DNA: TGTGCCACCACGACAGGGAGCAATCAGCCCCAGCATTTT

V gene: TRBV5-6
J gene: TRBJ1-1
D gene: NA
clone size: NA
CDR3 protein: CASSPRFGTEAFF
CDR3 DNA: TGTGCCAGCAGTCCCCGCTTCGGGACCGAAGCTTTCTTT

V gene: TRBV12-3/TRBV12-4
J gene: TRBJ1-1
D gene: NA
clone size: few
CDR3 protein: CASSHRIQGGNTEAFF
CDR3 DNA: TGTGCCAGCAGCCACCGCATACAGGGCGGGAACACTGAAGCTTTCTTT

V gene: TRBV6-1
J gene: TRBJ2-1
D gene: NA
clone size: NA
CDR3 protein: CASEPGYGSYNEQFF
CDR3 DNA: TGTGCAAGTGAGCCGGGATATGGTTCCTACAATGAGCAGTTCTTC

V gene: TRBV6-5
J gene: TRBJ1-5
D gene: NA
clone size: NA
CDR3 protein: CASSVGDYQPRHF
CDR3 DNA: TGTGCCAGCAGTGTCGGGGACTATCAGCCCCGGCATTTT

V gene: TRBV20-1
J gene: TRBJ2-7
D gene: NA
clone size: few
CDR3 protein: CSAQAIDEQYF
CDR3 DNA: TGCAGTGCCCAGGCAATAGACGAGCAGTACTTC

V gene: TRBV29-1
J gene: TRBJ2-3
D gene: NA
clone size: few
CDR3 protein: CSVHSSRAADTQYF
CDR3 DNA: TGCAGCGTTCATAGTTCCAGGGCGGCAGATACGCAGTATTTT

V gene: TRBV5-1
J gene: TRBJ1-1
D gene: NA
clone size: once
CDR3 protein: CASSFPGSTEAFF
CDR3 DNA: TGCGCCAGCAGCTTTCCGGGGTCCACTGAAGCTTTCTTT

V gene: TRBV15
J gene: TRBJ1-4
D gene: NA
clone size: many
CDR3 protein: CATSRDKGLNEKLFF
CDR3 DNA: TGTGCCACCAGCAGAGATAAGGGTCTAAACGAAAAACTGTTTTTT

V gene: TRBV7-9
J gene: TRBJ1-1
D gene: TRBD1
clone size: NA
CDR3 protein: CASSFKTGEADTEAFF
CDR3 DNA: TGTGCCAGCAGCTTTAAAACAGGGGAGGCGGACACTGAAGCTTTCTTT

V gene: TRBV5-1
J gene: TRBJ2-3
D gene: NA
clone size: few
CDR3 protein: CASSVAGPITDTQYF
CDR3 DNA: TGCGCCAGCAGCGTGGCGGGGCCCATCACAGATACGCAGTATTTT

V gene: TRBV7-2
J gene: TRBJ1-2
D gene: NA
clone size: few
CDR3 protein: CASSSHTTGRISNYGYTF
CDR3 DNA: TGTGCCAGCAGCTCTCACACAACCGGACGGATTTCTAACTATGGCTACACCTTC

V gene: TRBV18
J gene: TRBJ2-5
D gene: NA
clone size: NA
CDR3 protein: CASSPIVGSRGETQYF
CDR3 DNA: TGTGCCAGCTCACCAATCGTCGGGAGTAGGGGCGAGACCCAGTACTTC

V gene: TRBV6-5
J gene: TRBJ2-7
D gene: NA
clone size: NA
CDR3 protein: CASSYSAGALAYEQYF
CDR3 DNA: TGTGCCAGCAGTTACTCGGCCGGGGCACTGGCCTACGAGCAGTACTTC